This T cell receptor (beta chain) was captured in a study of blood T cell repertoires in COVID-19. The wider study: Spain, Italy and the United States supplied samples that represented acute and convalescent COVID-19. PBMCs, B-cell-depleted T cells, or T cells provided the cDNA or gDNA that made up the material.

Per the germline V gene, CDR1 is SGDLS and CDR2 is YYNGEE. V shed 5 bases and J 4 bases; nucleotides not matched to a gene: 5. The CDR3 contains 13 residues. In the study's own analysis: The authors estimated nucleated cell counts from reference gene primer amplification. The protocol was immunoSEQ multiplex PCR, while the TCRdb copy is restricted to in-frame clones and leaves out a portion. D and trimming come from the DNA, and the V and J calls and clone size come from that table. The table records about 170,000 clones, around 82% of them present only once. The clonotype comes from a man aged 55 to 69 who had recovered from COVID-19. The rearrangement links TRBV9 to TRBJ2-7; 8 bases are a match to TRBD2. The material sequenced was peripheral blood. This CDR3 is CASSYGGEYEQYF. The CDR3 nucleotides are TGTGCCAGCAGTTACGGGGGGGAGTACGAGCAGTACTTC.